Presented here are 25 T cell receptor beta chains from one specimen sequenced in a study of shared clonotypes between healthy human individuals. TCRdb's table, derived via immunoSEQ multiplex PCR, lists solely in-frame clones and lacks some. The sample contains roughly 2.4 million clones, approximately 94% of which appear only once. Sequencing was performed on naive CD4+ T cells sorted from blood. The subset here: CD45RA+ positively selected. The source is a young man in good health.

The genes are TRBV5-1 and TRBJ1-4, with 8 nucleotides matching TRBD1. The ends lost 3 bases at V and 6 bases at J; junction bases unmatched: 7. Germline values: CDR1 SGHRS, CDR2 YFSETQ. CDR3 length equals 15 residues. Here the CDR3 reads CASSSAGGGHEKLFF. CDR3 bases: TGCGCCAGCAGCTCGGCAGGGGGCGGTCATGAAAAACTGTTTTTT.

CDR3 sequence: CASSTAGGAGNTIYF. For the CDR3, the DNA is TGTGCCAGCAGTACCGCCGGGGGGGCAGGAAACACCATATATTTT. The chain carries TRBV6-6 and TRBJ1-3, with D possibly matching TRBD1 (6 bases). The CDR3 consists of 15 residues. Per germline, CDR1 MNHNY and CDR2 SVGAGI (reference sequence). Between the trimmed V and J ends, which lost 5 bases and 4 bases, there was a span of 15 bases.

This rearrangement joins TRBV5-1 to TRBJ2-2; TRBD1 matches 8 bases. There are 16 residues in the CDR3. Unmatched junction bases numbered 9, after V lost 6 bases and J lost 2 bases. CDR1 and CDR2 from the germline V gene are SGHRS and YFSETQ. Here the CDR3 reads CASTTGVGLNTGELFF. In DNA, the CDR3 is TGCGCCAGCACGACAGGGGTGGGCCTCAACACCGGGGAGCTGTTTTTT.

J is TRBJ2-7 and V is TRBV7-9; 11 positions match TRBD2. With 7 bases clipped from V and 3 bases from J, the junction kept 5 bases outside the gene matches. The CDR3 is made up of 14 amino acids. CDR1 and CDR2 from the germline V gene are SEHNR and FQNEAQ (reference sequence). The CDR3 DNA sequence: TGTGCCAGCAAAACTAGCGGGAGCGACTACGAGCAGTACTTC. It specifies CASKTSGSDYEQYF.

Worth noting for this clone: This CDR3 is also generated by other DNA sequences in the sample. The V and J genes are TRBV10-3 and TRBJ1-2, with D unclear. Trimming removed 4 bases at V and 5 bases at J, with 8 bases between. The length of the CDR3 is 12 residues. Per the germline V gene, CDR1 is ENHRY and CDR2 is SYGVKD. The CDR3 loop is CAISGEVYGYTF. As DNA, the CDR3 is TGTGCCATCAGTGGCGAGGTTTATGGCTACACCTTC.

V gene TRBV5-6 combines with J gene TRBJ1-2; no definite D call. Looked up from germline, CDR1 is SGHDT and CDR2 is YYEEEE. Trimming left V 0 bases short and J 0 bases short, with 3 bases between. This CDR3 comprises 13 residues. The CDR3 nucleotides are TGTGCCAGCAGCTTGGTAACTAACTATGGCTACACCTTC. Translation: CASSLVTNYGYTF.

The chain couples TRBV29-1 to TRBJ2-1; D is unclear. V dropped 3 bases and J dropped 4 bases, with 16 bases sitting between them. Germline V CDR1 and CDR2: SQVTM, ANQGSEA. There are 15 residues in the CDR3. DNA of the CDR3: TGCAGCGTTGAGAATCCGGGTTCCCTATACAATGAGCAGTTCTTC. This encodes CSVENPGSLYNEQFF.

This CDR3 reads CASSLDSGTRAFF. The CDR3 DNA reads as TGCGCCAGCAGCTTGGATAGCGGGACACGGGCTTTCTTT. V gene TRBV5-1 combines with J gene TRBJ1-1, with D possibly matching TRBD1 (6 bases). Deletions cut 0 bases from V and 11 bases from J, with 14 bases between. The CDR3 sequence is 13 residues long. Per the germline V gene, CDR1 is SGHRS and CDR2 is YFSETQ.

A note on this clone: Distinct nucleotide sequences in the sample also encode this CDR3. The CDR3 coding sequence is TGCGCCAGCAGCTTGAGCGGGAACCAAGAGACCCAGTACTTC. Residues: CASSLSGNQETQYF. V usage is TRBV5-1 and J usage is TRBJ2-5, with TRBD2 matching over 7 bases. The CDR3 loop spans 14 amino acids. V trimming: 1 base; J trimming: 0 bases; junction bases outside the gene matches: 0. The germline CDR1 and CDR2 sequences are SGHRS and YFSETQ.

This chain links TRBV10-3 with TRBJ2-3, with TRBD2 identical over 7 bases. CDR1 and CDR2 from the germline V gene are ENHRY and SYGVKD. The CDR3 is 14 residues long. V trimming: 0 bases; J trimming: 8 bases; junction bases outside the gene matches: 5. CDR3 sequence: CAISESWGEGTQYF. The CDR3 nucleotides read TGTGCCATCAGTGAGTCATGGGGGGAGGGTACGCAGTATTTT.

This clone was counted a single time. This chain joins TRBV29-1 and TRBJ1-3; D is undetermined. This CDR3 region has 13 residues. The germline V gene encodes CDR1 SQVTM and CDR2 ANQGSEA. V lost 4 bases and J lost 0, with 7 bases in between. This CDR3 is CSVVRNSGNTIYF. In DNA, the CDR3 is TGCAGCGTTGTACGGAACTCTGGAAACACCATATATTTT.

The gene calls are TRBV2 and TRBJ1-1; D remains unclear. CDR3 length equals 14 residues. Germline CDR1 is SNHLY and CDR2 is FYNNEI. Trimming took 4 bases from V and 0 from J, leaving 9 bases between them. The CDR3 reads CASSGPAMNTEAFF. The CDR3 DNA reads as TGTGCCAGCAGTGGTCCGGCGATGAACACTGAAGCTTTCTTT.

About this clone itself: Other DNA sequences within the sample encode an identical CDR3. The J gene is TRBJ2-1, the V gene TRBV30; D not certain. Germline loops: CDR1 GTSNPN, CDR2 SVGIG (reference sequence). V was trimmed by 1 base and J by 4 bases, leaving 5 bases between them. The CDR3 totals 12 residues. The CDR3 bases are TGTGCCTGGAGTGAGGTATACAATGAGCAGTTCTTC. Protein: CAWSEVYNEQFF.

The chain joins TRBV5-5 to TRBJ2-7, with a tentative D call TRBD2 (5 bases). With 0 bases removed from V and 2 bases from J, the gap between germline ends came to 18 bases. Germline CDR1 is SGHKS and CDR2 is YYEKEE (reference sequence). The length of the CDR3 is 17 residues. The CDR3 DNA sequence: TGTGCCAGCAGCTTGGCCGTGGGAGCGGCTATCCCCTACGAGCAGTACTTC. This sequence encodes CASSLAVGAAIPYEQYF.

This sequence joins TRBV19 and TRBJ1-4; D unresolved. The CDR3 length is 16 residues. Germline-derived CDR1 and CDR2 are LNHDA and SQIVND (reference sequence). Trimming stripped 3 bases from V and 8 bases from J, with 19 bases between. CDR3 protein: CASSIGFLRTTEKLFF. As DNA, the CDR3 is TGTGCCAGTAGTATCGGATTTCTGCGAACCACCGAAAAACTGTTTTTT.

The V and J genes are TRBV11-3 and TRBJ2-7, with a possible D match to TRBD1 (6 bases). Germline CDR1 and CDR2: SGHNT and YENEEA. CDR3 size: 15 residues. V was clipped by 2 bases and J by 1 base, with 12 bases between them. This CDR3 is CASSLKGDTSYEQYF. The CDR3 bases are TGTGCCAGCAGCTTAAAGGGGGACACATCCTACGAGCAGTACTTC.

The gene calls are TRBV6-5 and TRBJ1-2, with 7 nucleotides matching TRBD1. Per germline, CDR1 MNHEY and CDR2 SVGAGI. The J segment lost 8 bases and the V segment lost 5 bases, leaving 14 bases of the junction unmatched. The CDR3 is 15 residues long. CDR3 bases: TGTGCCAGCAGTGCGTCCGGGACAGATGCGGGAGGCTACACCTTC. It specifies CASSASGTDAGGYTF.

With regard to this clone: Other DNA sequences within the sample encode an identical CDR3. The chain carries TRBV30 and TRBJ1-1, with unresolved D. The CDR3 sequence is 12 residues long. Trimming stripped 5 bases from V and 0 bases from J, with 7 bases between. Germline-derived CDR1 and CDR2 are GTSNPN and SVGIG (reference sequence). CDR3 bases: TGTGCCTGGGGACGGTTGAACACTGAAGCTTTCTTT. Protein: CAWGRLNTEAFF.

This rearrangement joins TRBV10-1 to TRBJ1-1; no clear D gene. The CDR3 runs 12 residues. Per germline, CDR1 WNHNN and CDR2 SYGVQD (reference sequence). The ends were cut back, 6 bases at V and 1 base at J, with 6 bases in the middle. The CDR3 is CASSRSNTEAFF. In DNA form, the CDR3 reads TGCGCCAGCAGCAGATCGAACACTGAAGCTTTCTTT.

The J gene is TRBJ2-3, the V gene TRBV19, with 7 bases fitting TRBD2. The CDR3 loop spans 15 amino acids. Germline V gene sequence: CDR1 LNHDA, CDR2 SQIVND (reference sequence). Losses at the gene ends were 9 bases for V and 0 bases for J; bases not matched to a gene: 9. The CDR3 DNA reads TGTGCCAGGCAGAGGCGGGGGAGGAGCACAGATACGCAGTATTTT. It encodes CARQRRGRSTDTQYF.

V and J are TRBV19 and TRBJ1-2; no clear D gene. The CDR3 sequence is 13 residues long. V was clipped by 3 bases and J by 5 bases, with 10 bases between them. Germline CDR1 reads LNHDA; CDR2 reads SQIVND (reference sequence). The CDR3 loop reads CASSMGWRYGYTF. CDR3 bases: TGTGCCAGTAGTATGGGGTGGAGATATGGCTACACCTTC.

J is TRBJ2-2 and V is TRBV11-3; D unresolved. The CDR3 length is 16 residues. Per germline, CDR1 SGHNT and CDR2 YENEEA. Trimming removed 2 bases at V and 1 base at J, with 11 bases between. The chain's CDR3 is CASSLKFAVNTGELFF. CDR3 nucleotides: TGTGCCAGCAGCTTAAAATTCGCGGTGAACACCGGGGAGCTGTTTTTT.

V and J are TRBV6-9 and TRBJ1-5; TRBD1 matches 12 bases. This CDR3 has 19 residues. V trimming: 0 bases; J trimming: 0 bases; junction bases outside the gene matches: 6. The germline CDR1 and CDR2 sequences are MNHGY and SVAAGI. Here the CDR3 reads CASSYSGTGGGYSNQPQHF. The CDR3 DNA reads as TGTGCCAGCAGTTATTCCGGGACAGGGGGCGGATATAGCAATCAGCCCCAGCATTTT.

The CDR3 protein is CASSAFGGPGSNQPQHF. CDR3 coding DNA: TGTGCCAGCAGTGCTTTTGGCGGGCCGGGGAGCAATCAGCCCCAGCATTTT. The chain recombines TRBV2 with TRBJ1-5, with D hard to call. V gave up 4 bases and J gave up 1 base, with 17 bases separating them. This CDR3 contains 17 residues. Per the germline V gene, CDR1 is SNHLY and CDR2 is FYNNEI.

V is TRBV6-6 and J is TRBJ1-6; no definite D call. The V end lost 11 bases, the J end lost 0 bases, and 11 bases lay between the germline ends. The CDR3 totals 14 residues. The germline gives CDR1 MNHNY, CDR2 SVGAGI (reference sequence). The CDR3 reads CAAGRSSYNSPLHF. As DNA, the CDR3 is TGTGCCGCCGGCCGCAGCTCCTATAATTCACCCCTCCACTTT.